This T cell receptor beta chain was sequenced during a study of post-analysis software for immune sequencing data. Points from the study as a whole: Patients used about five TRBV segments, including TRBV5-6, TRBV5-1 and TRBV20-1, more often than controls.

Notes on this clonotype: Its antigen is not identified.

Germline loops: CDR1 SGHTA, CDR2 FQGNSA. With 3 bases clipped from V and 6 bases from J, the junction kept 5 bases outside the gene matches. The length of the CDR3 is 14 residues. Incorporated into the TCR beta cDNA libraries were unique molecular identifiers, which served to reduce PCR and sequencing biases. Yield was approximately 500,000 cDNA molecules from 1 to 10 million T cells. TCRdb recomputed calls from the PCR reads with MiXCR, one row per CDR3 protein. The repertoire holds about 810,000 distinct CDR3 sequences, with about 57% as singletons. This sequence joins TRBV7-2 and TRBJ1-5; 7 nucleotides agree with TRBD1. Sequenced sample: blood. The sequence was obtained from a girl aged 10 to 17 with multiple sclerosis. CDR3 amino acids: CASSLTGRVQPQHF. Written as DNA, the CDR3 is TGTGCCAGCAGCTTGACAGGGAGAGTTCAGCCCCAGCATTTT.